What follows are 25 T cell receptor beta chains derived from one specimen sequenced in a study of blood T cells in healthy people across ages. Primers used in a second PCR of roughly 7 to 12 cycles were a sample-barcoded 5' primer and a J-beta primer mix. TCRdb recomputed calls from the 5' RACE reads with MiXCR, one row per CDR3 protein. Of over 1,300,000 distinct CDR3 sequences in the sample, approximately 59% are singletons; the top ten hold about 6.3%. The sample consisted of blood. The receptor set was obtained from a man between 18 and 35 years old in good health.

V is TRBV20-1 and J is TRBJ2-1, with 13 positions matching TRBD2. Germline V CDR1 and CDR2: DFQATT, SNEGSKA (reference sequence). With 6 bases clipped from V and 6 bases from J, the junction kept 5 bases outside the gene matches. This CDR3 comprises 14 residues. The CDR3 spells CSALTSGRFNEQFF. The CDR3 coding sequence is TGCAGTGCGCTGACTAGCGGGAGGTTCAATGAGCAGTTCTTC.

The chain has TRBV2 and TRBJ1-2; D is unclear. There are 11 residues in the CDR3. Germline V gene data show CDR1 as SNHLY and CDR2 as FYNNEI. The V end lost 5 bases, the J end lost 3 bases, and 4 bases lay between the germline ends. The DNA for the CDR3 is TGTGCCAGCAGTATCGACTATGGCTACACCTTC. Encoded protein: CASSIDYGYTF.

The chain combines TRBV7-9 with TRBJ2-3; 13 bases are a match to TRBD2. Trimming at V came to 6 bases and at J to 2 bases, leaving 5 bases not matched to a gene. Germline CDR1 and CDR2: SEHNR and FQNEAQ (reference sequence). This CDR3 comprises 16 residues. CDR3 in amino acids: CASRRLAGGYTDTQYF. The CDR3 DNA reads TGTGCCAGCAGGCGACTAGCGGGGGGCTACACAGATACGCAGTATTTT. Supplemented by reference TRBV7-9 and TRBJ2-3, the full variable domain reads DTGVSQNPRHKITKRGQNVTFRCDPISEHNRLYWYRQTLGQGPEFLTYFQNEAQLEKSRLLSDRFSAERPKGSFSTLEIQRTEQGDSAMYLCASRRLAGGYTDTQYFGPGTRLTVL.

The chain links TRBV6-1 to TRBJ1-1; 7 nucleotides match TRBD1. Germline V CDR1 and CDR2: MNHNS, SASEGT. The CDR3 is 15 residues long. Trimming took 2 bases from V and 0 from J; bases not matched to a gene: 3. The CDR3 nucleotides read TGTGCCAGCAGTGAAATGGGACAGCTGAACACTGAAGCTTTCTTT. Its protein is CASSEMGQLNTEAFF.

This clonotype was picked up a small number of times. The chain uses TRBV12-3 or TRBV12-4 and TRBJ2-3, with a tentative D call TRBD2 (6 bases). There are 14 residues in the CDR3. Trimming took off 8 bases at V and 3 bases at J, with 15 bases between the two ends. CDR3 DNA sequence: TGTGCCAGCGGGGAGGTAGGGTTGACAGATACGCAGTATTTT. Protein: CASGEVGLTDTQYF.

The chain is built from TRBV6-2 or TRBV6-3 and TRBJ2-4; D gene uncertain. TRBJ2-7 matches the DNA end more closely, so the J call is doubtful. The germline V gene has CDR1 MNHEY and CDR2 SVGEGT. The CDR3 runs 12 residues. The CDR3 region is CASSKLRYEQYF. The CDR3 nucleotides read TGTGCCAGCAGCAAACTCCGCTACGAGCAGTACTTC.

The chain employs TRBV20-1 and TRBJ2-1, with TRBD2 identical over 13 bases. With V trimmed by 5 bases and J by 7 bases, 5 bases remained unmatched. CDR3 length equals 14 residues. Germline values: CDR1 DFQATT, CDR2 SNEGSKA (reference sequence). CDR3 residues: CSADGTSGTNEQFF. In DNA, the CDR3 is TGCAGTGCTGACGGGACTAGCGGGACGAATGAGCAGTTCTTC.

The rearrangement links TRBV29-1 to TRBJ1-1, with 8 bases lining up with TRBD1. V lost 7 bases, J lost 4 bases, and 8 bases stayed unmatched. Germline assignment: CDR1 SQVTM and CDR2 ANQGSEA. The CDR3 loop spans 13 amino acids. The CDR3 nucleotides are TGCAGCGGCTCTCAGGGGGCACTCACTGAAGCTTTCTTT. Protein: CSGSQGALTEAFF.

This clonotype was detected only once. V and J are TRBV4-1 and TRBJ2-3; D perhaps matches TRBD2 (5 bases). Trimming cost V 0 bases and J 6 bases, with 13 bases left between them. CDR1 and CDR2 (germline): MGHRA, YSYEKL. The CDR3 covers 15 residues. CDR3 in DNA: TGCGCCAGCAGCCAAGAGCCCCTAGCTAGCGATACGCAGTATTTT. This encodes CASSQEPLASDTQYF.

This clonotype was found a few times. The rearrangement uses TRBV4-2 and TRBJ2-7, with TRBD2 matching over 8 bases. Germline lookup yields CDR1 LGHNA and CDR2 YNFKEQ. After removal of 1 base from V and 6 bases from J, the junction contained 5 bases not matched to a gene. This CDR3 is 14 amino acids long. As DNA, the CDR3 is TGTGCCAGCAGCCAAGGGCTAGCGGGTATCGAGCAGTACTTC. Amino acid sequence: CASSQGLAGIEQYF.

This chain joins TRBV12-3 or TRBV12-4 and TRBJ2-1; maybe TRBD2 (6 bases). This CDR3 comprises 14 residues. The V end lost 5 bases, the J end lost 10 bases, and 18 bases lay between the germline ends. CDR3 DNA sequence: TGTGCCAGCAGTGTTGAGGGAGGCCCCCAGGAGCAGTTCTTC. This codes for CASSVEGGPQEQFF.

CDR3 DNA: TGTGCCAGCAGCTATCACGGACAGGGGGGTGGCTACACCTTC. It translates to CASSYHGQGGGYTF. The V gene is TRBV7-9, the J gene TRBJ1-2; TRBD1 matches at 10 bases. This CDR3 has 14 amino acids. Trimming at V came to 4 bases and at J to 7 bases, leaving 6 bases not matched to a gene. The germline V gene has CDR1 SEHNR and CDR2 FQNEAQ (reference sequence).

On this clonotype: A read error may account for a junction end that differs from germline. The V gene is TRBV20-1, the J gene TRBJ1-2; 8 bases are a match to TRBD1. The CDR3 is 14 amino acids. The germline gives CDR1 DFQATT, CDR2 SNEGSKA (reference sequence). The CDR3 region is CSASFDRGWYGCTF. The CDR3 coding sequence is TGCAGTGCTAGTTTTGACAGGGGATGGTATGGCTGCACCTTC.

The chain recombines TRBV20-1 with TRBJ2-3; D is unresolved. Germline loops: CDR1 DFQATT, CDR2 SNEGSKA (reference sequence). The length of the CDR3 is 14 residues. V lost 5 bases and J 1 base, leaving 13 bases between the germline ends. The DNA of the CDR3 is TGCAGTGCTGAACCTCGGAGAGGCACAGATACGCAGTATTTT. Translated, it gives CSAEPRRGTDTQYF.

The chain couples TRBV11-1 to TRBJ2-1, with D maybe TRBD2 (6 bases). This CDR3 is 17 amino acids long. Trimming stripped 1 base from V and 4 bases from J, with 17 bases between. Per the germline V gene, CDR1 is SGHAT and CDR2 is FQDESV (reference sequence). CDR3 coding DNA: TGTGCCAGCAGCTTAGAGGGTTGGGCTAGCGCGTACAATGAGCAGTTCTTC. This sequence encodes CASSLEGWASAYNEQFF.

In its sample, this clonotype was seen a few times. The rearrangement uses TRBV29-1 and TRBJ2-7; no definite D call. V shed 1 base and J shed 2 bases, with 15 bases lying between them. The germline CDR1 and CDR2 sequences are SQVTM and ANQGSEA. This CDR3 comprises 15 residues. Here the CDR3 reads CSVEGSTDAPYEQYF. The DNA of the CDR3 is TGCAGCGTTGAAGGTAGCACAGACGCCCCCTACGAGCAGTACTTC.

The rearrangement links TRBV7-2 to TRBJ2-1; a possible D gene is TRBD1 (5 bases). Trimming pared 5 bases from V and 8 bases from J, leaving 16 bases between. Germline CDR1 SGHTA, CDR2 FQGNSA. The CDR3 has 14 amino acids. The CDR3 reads CASSPGLQFYEQFF. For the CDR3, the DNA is TGTGCCAGCAGCCCAGGGTTGCAATTTTATGAGCAGTTCTTC.

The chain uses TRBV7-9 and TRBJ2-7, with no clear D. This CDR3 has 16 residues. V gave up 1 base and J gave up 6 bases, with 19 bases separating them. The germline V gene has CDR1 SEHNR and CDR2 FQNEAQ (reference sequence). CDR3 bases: TGTGCCAGCAGCTTAGGGTACTGGGGTGCGGTTAGCGAGCAGTACTTC. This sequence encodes CASSLGYWGAVSEQYF. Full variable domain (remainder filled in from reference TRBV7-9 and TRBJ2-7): DTGVSQNPRHKITKRGQNVTFRCDPISEHNRLYWYRQTLGQGPEFLTYFQNEAQLEKSRLLSDRFSAERPKGSFSTLEIQRTEQGDSAMYLCASSLGYWGAVSEQYFGPGTRLTVT.

DNA of the CDR3: TGTGCCAGCAGTTTCCCCCCCGGGCAGGCGAACACCGGGGAGCTGTTTTTT. This encodes CASSFPPGQANTGELFF. V is TRBV27 and J is TRBJ2-2; D is unresolved. Germline CDR1 reads MNHEY; CDR2 reads SMNVEV (reference sequence). V was pared by 3 bases and J by 0 bases, with 14 bases between. The length of the CDR3 is 17 residues.

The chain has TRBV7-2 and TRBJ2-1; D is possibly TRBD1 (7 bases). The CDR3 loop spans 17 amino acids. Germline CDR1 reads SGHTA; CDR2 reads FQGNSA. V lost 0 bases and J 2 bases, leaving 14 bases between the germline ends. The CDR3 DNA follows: TGTGCCAGCAGCTTAGCCCCAGGGGGGAATACCTACAATGAGCAGTTCTTC. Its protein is CASSLAPGGNTYNEQFF.

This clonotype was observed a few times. In DNA form, the CDR3 reads TGTGCCAGCAGCTCTATGCCTCTATCTGGGGCCAACGTCCTGACTTTC. Translating gives CASSSMPLSGANVLTF. J is TRBJ2-6 and V is TRBV7-2; D ambiguous. CDR1 and CDR2 (germline): SGHTA, FQGNSA. With 4 bases removed from V and 1 base from J, the gap between germline ends came to 11 bases. The CDR3 spans 16 residues.

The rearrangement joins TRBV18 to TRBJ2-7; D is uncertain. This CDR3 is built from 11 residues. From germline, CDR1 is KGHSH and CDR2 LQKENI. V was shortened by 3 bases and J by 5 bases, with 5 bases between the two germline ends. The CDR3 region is CASSPNDEQYF. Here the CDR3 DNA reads TGTGCCAGCTCACCTAACGACGAGCAGTACTTC.

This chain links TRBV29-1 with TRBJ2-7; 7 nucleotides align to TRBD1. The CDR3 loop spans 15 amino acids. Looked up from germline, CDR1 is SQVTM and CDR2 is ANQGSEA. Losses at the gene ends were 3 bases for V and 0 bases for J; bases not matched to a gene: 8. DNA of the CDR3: TGCAGCGTTGACGGACAGGATGGGGACTCCTACGAGCAGTACTTC. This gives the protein CSVDGQDGDSYEQYF.

CDR3 loop: CSIGAGGDTEAFF. The CDR3 nucleotides are TGCAGCATTGGAGCAGGAGGGGACACTGAAGCTTTCTTT. J is TRBJ1-1 and V is TRBV29-1; tentative D call: TRBD1 (5 bases). Germline lookup yields CDR1 SQVTM and CDR2 ANQGSEA. V lost 8 bases and J 3 bases, leaving 16 bases between the germline ends. The CDR3 is 13 amino acids.

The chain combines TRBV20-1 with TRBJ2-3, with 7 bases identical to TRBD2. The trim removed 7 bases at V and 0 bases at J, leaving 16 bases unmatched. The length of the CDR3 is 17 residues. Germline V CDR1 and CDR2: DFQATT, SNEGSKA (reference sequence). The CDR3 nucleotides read TGCAGTGAAGTAGGCTGCCGGGGGGTTTCTAGCACAGATACGCAGTATTTT. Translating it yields CSEVGCRGVSSTDTQYF.